The 23 T cell receptor beta chains presented below share a single source sample, sequenced in a study of cytomegalovirus exposure and HLA in healthy donors. 13 Jbeta primers and 60 Vbeta primers were used for the PCR. Libraries were prepared by immunoSEQ multiplex PCR; TCRdb keeps only in-frame clonotypes and omits some of them. This table holds fewer than 150,000 clones, roughly 77% found once. The source material was PBMCs. The receptors here all came from a man aged 50-59 years in good health and CMV-seropositive.

The chain uses TRBV7-2 and TRBJ2-3, with 12 bases identical to TRBD2. Trimming took 5 bases from V and 6 from J; bases not matched to a gene: 6. CDR3 size: 15 residues. Germline V gene data show CDR1 as SGHTA and CDR2 as FQGNSA. CDR3 in amino acids: CASSTTSGRRDTQYF. CDR3 DNA sequence: TGTGCCAGCAGCACAACTAGCGGGAGGCGGGATACGCAGTATTTT.

This chain joins TRBV5-1 and TRBJ2-3; tentative D call: TRBD2 (6 bases). V shed 1 base and J shed 6 bases, with 15 bases lying between them. Germline V gene sequence: CDR1 SGHRS, CDR2 YFSETQ. This CDR3 comprises 15 residues. The CDR3 region has the DNA TGCGCCAGCAGCTTGCAGGGACTCGCTCAGGATACGCAGTATTTT. Protein sequence: CASSLQGLAQDTQYF.

CDR3 coding DNA: TGTGCCAGTAGTACGTCCGGACAGCAGCACGGGCCCCAGCATTTT. Translated: CASSTSGQQHGPQHF. The gene calls are TRBV19 and TRBJ1-5; D might be TRBD1 (6 bases). The CDR3 extends over 15 amino acids. V lost 4 bases to trimming and J lost 9 bases, with 19 bases between them. CDR1 and CDR2 (germline): LNHDA, SQIVND (reference sequence).

The chain recombines TRBV10-2 with TRBJ2-2, with D possibly being TRBD1 (7 bases). The CDR3 covers 16 residues. Germline loops: CDR1 WSHSY, CDR2 SAAADI. The V and J ends lost 4 bases and 3 bases respectively, with 15 bases between them. DNA for the CDR3: TGCGCCAGCAGTGGGAGGGGCAGGGGGGACACCGGGGAGCTGTTTTTT. Its protein is CASSGRGRGDTGELFF.

This chain uses TRBV27 with TRBJ1-1, with no clear D. This CDR3 is built from 15 residues. From germline, CDR1 is MNHEY and CDR2 SMNVEV (reference sequence). The V end lost 1 base, the J end lost 3 bases, and 12 bases lay between the germline ends. This CDR3 reads CASSLFPGGHTEAFF. In nucleotides, the CDR3 is TGTGCCAGCAGTTTATTCCCGGGAGGGCACACTGAAGCTTTCTTT.

The chain has TRBV11-2 and TRBJ2-7, with a possible D match to TRBD1 (5 bases). With 1 base removed from V and 4 bases from J, the gap between germline ends came to 11 bases. Germline V gives CDR1 SGHAT, CDR2 FQNNGV. This CDR3 region has 14 residues. CDR3 amino acids: CASSLGVTGYEQYF. The CDR3 nucleotides read TGTGCCAGCAGCTTAGGGGTAACAGGATACGAGCAGTACTTC.

The gene calls are TRBV30 and TRBJ1-2, with D uncertain. Trimming left V 8 bases short and J 5 bases short, with 9 bases between. CDR3 length: 10 amino acids. Germline V lookup: CDR1 GTSNPN, CDR2 SVGIG (reference sequence). The CDR3 here is CAGLFYGYTF. The CDR3 DNA follows: TGTGCCGGACTGTTTTATGGCTACACCTTC. The full variable domain, completed using reference TRBV30 and TRBJ1-2, is SQTIHQWPATLVQPVGSPLSLECTVEGTSNPNLYWYRQAAGRGLQLLFYSVGIGQISSEVPQNLSASRPQDRQFILSSKKLLLSDSGFYLCAGLFYGYTFGSGTRLTVV.

The genes are TRBV4-3 and TRBJ1-1; D perhaps matches TRBD1 (6 bases). CDR3 length equals 14 residues. V shed 0 bases and J shed 1 base, with 6 bases lying between them. The germline gives CDR1 LGHNA, CDR2 YSLEER. CDR3 loop: CASSQEGGNTEAFF. CDR3 sequence (DNA): TGCGCCAGCAGCCAAGAAGGGGGGAACACTGAAGCTTTCTTT.

This chain uses TRBV10-1 with TRBJ1-6; D remains unclear. There are 12 residues in the CDR3. CDR1 is WNHNN and CDR2 is SYGVQD in the germline V gene (reference sequence). V was clipped by 3 bases and J by 8 bases, with 5 bases between them. CDR3 sequence (DNA): TGCGCCAGCAGTGATAATGATTCACCCCTCCACTTT. This encodes CASSDNDSPLHF.

The chain carries TRBV18 and TRBJ1-3, with 7 bases lining up with TRBD1. V dropped 5 bases and J dropped 2; count of bases not matched to a gene: 3. The CDR3 extends over 14 amino acids. Per germline, CDR1 KGHSH and CDR2 LQKENI. The CDR3 nucleotides are TGTGCCAGCTCATCCCAGGGGGCTGGAAACACCATATATTTT. This encodes CASSSQGAGNTIYF.

The V call is TRBV6-5, the J call TRBJ2-1; a possible D gene is TRBD2 (7 bases). V shed 5 bases and J shed 12 bases, with 17 bases lying between them. Germline CDR1 reads MNHEY; CDR2 reads SVGAGI. The CDR3 totals 13 residues. CDR3: CASSTTGGGGQFF. For the CDR3, the DNA is TGTGCCAGCAGTACGACCGGCGGGGGCGGGCAGTTCTTC.

This clone showed up just once. The genes are TRBV7-9 and TRBJ2-7, with TRBD2 matching 7 bases. The CDR3 length is 15 residues. The J segment lost 3 bases and the V segment lost 5 bases, leaving 10 bases of the junction unmatched. Germline CDR1 is SEHNR and CDR2 is FQNEAQ (reference sequence). In DNA, the CDR3 is TGTGCCAGCAGCCCAGTTCGCGGGGGAAGCTACGAGCAGTACTTC. Its translation is CASSPVRGGSYEQYF.

J is TRBJ1-4 and V is TRBV28; 10 bases are shared with TRBD1. V lost 4 bases and J lost 6; bases outside the gene matches: 5. There are 15 residues in the CDR3. From germline, CDR1 is MDHEN and CDR2 SYDVKM. The CDR3 region is CASSSSGQGYEKLFF. The CDR3, as DNA: TGTGCCAGCAGTTCCTCGGGACAGGGGTATGAAAAACTGTTTTTT.

This clone has more than one count but fewer than ten. V gene TRBV7-2 combines with J gene TRBJ1-5, with D uncertain. In germline, CDR1 is SGHTA, CDR2 FQGNSA. Deletions cut 1 base from V and 1 base from J, with 5 bases between. The CDR3 runs 14 residues. For the CDR3, the DNA is TGTGCCAGCAGCTTAGGCCTAAGCAATCAGCCCCAGCATTTT. This sequence encodes CASSLGLSNQPQHF.

The rearrangement joins TRBV19 to TRBJ2-7; TRBD2 agrees at 8 bases. Germline V gene data show CDR1 as LNHDA and CDR2 as SQIVND (reference sequence). CDR3 size: 16 residues. The V segment lost 5 bases and the J segment 0 bases; nucleotides outside the gene matches: 9. The CDR3 region is CASSAASGLSSYEQYF. Here the CDR3 DNA reads TGTGCCAGTAGTGCGGCTAGCGGGCTTAGCTCCTACGAGCAGTACTTC.

The rearrangement joins TRBV19 to TRBJ2-1; 10 bases are a match to TRBD2. J gave up 3 bases and V 3 bases, and 17 bases lay outside the gene matches. This CDR3 is built from 20 residues. Germline V gene data show CDR1 as LNHDA and CDR2 as SQIVND (reference sequence). CDR3 region: CASSILLRGLADDYYNEQFF. The CDR3 nucleotides are TGTGCCAGTAGTATCCTCTTGCGAGGACTAGCGGATGATTACTACAATGAGCAGTTCTTC.

Points on this clone: The sample contains more than one DNA sequence encoding this CDR3. The V gene is TRBV6-5, the J gene TRBJ1-2, with TRBD1 matching over 10 bases. The CDR3 runs to 16 residues. Germline V gene sequence: CDR1 MNHEY, CDR2 SVGAGI. Trimming cost V 2 bases and J 5 bases; bases outside gene matches: 8. CDR3 sequence (DNA): TGTGCCAGCAGTTACCTTAGGACAGGGGGGAGTTATGGCTACACCTTC. Translated: CASSYLRTGGSYGYTF.

The genes are TRBV5-1 and TRBJ1-1; D remains ambiguous. Between the trimmed V and J ends, which lost 4 bases and 0 bases, there was a span of 16 bases. This CDR3 region has 16 residues. Germline lookup yields CDR1 SGHRS and CDR2 YFSETQ. Here the CDR3 reads CASSPGDQPMNTEAFF. The CDR3 DNA reads TGCGCCAGCAGCCCGGGAGACCAACCAATGAACACTGAAGCTTTCTTT.

This clone came up a few times. This chain links TRBV27 with TRBJ2-7; TRBD2 matches at 7 bases. The CDR3 covers 15 residues. Trimming removed 3 bases from V and 2 bases from J; junction bases left unmatched: 7. Germline CDR1 and CDR2: MNHEY and SMNVEV (reference sequence). CDR3 nucleotide sequence: TGTGCCAGCAGTTTGAAGGCGGGAGCCCCCTACGAGCAGTACTTC. Amino acids: CASSLKAGAPYEQYF.

The V call is TRBV27, the J call TRBJ1-5, with 7 bases aligning to TRBD1. With V trimmed by 3 bases and J by 4 bases, 9 bases remained unmatched. This CDR3 contains 16 residues. Germline V gene sequence: CDR1 MNHEY, CDR2 SMNVEV (reference sequence). CDR3 sequence: CASSLTGTGRNQPQHF. In DNA form, the CDR3 reads TGTGCCAGCAGTTTGACAGGGACGGGGAGGAATCAGCCCCAGCATTTT.

The chain has TRBV5-1 and TRBJ1-6, with TRBD1 matching over 9 bases. CDR3 size: 16 residues. J gave up 10 bases and V 0 bases, and 8 bases lay outside the gene matches. Per germline, CDR1 SGHRS and CDR2 YFSETQ. The CDR3: CASSLATRDRASPLHF. The CDR3 bases are TGCGCCAGCAGCTTGGCCACCCGGGACAGGGCCTCACCCCTCCACTTT.

The chain employs TRBV4-1 and TRBJ1-3; D unclear. The CDR3 loop spans 16 amino acids. CDR1 and CDR2 from the germline V gene are MGHRA and YSYEKL. V was pared by 4 bases and J by 0 bases, with 13 bases between. CDR3 DNA sequence: TGCGCCAGCAGCCGGGAAGGCGGGAGCTCTGGAAACACCATATATTTT. Encoded protein: CASSREGGSSGNTIYF.

This chain joins TRBV2 and TRBJ2-1; 10 bases are a match to TRBD2. This CDR3 has 16 amino acids. The trim removed 2 bases at V and 4 bases at J, leaving 5 bases unmatched. Germline assignment: CDR1 SNHLY and CDR2 FYNNEI. CDR3 residues: CASSESGAGGYNEQFF. The CDR3, as DNA: TGTGCCAGCAGTGAAAGCGGAGCGGGAGGGTACAATGAGCAGTTCTTC. Complete variable domain (other parts from reference TRBV2 and TRBJ2-1): EPEVTQTPSHQVTQMGQEVILRCVPISNHLYFYWYRQILGQKVEFLVSFYNNEISEKSEIFDDQFSVERPDGSNFTLKIRSTKLEDSAMYFCASSESGAGGYNEQFFGPGTRLTVL.